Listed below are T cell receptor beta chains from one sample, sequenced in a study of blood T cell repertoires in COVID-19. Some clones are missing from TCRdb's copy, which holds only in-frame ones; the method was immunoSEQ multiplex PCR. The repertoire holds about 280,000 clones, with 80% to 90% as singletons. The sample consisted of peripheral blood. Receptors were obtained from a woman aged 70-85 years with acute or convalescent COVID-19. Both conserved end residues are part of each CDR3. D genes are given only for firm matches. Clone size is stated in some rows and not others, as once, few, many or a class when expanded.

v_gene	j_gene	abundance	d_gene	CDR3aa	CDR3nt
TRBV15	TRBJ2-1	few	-	CATSRDSAAYNEQFF	TGTGCCACCAGCAGAGATTCGGCGGCTTACAATGAGCAGTTCTTC
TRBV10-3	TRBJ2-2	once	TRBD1	CAVGGFDTGELFF	TGTGCCGTAGGGGGCTTCGATACCGGGGAGCTGTTTTTT
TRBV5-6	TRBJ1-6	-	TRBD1	CASSLVQGARGDSPLHF	TGTGCCAGCAGCTTGGTCCAGGGGGCTCGAGGAGATTCACCCCTCCACTTT
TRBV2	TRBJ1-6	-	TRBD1	CASSDLGGRSPLHF	TGTGCCAGCAGTGATTTAGGGGGCCGTTCACCCCTCCACTTT
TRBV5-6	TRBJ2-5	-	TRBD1	CASSRGQGAAGETQYF	TGTGCCAGCAGCCGAGGACAGGGGGCCGCAGGGGAGACCCAGTACTTC
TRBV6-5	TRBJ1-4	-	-	CASSHRAEKLFF	TGTGCCAGCAGTCACAGGGCTGAAAAACTGTTTTTT
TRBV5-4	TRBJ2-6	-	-	CASSRGDRPGANVLTF	TGTGCCAGCAGCCGCGGGGACCGCCCTGGGGCCAACGTCCTGACTTTC
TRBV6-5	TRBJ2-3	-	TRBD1	CASRDLGQGTDTQYF	TGTGCCAGCAGAGACCTCGGACAGGGTACAGATACGCAGTATTTT
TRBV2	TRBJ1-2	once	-	CASSREGNYGYTF	TGTGCCAGCAGTAGGGAGGGGAACTATGGCTACACCTTC
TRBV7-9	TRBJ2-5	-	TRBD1	CASSLDRGHGETQYF	TGTGCCAGCAGCTTGGACAGGGGGCATGGGGAGACCCAGTACTTC
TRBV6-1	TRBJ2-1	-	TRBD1	CASSAAGTGARNEQFF	TGTGCCAGCAGTGCCGCCGGGACAGGGGCAAGGAATGAGCAGTTCTTC
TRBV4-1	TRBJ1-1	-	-	CASSQERRQNTEAFF	TGCGCCAGCAGCCAAGAGAGAAGACAGAACACTGAAGCTTTCTTT
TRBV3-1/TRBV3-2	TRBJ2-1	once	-	CASSQTRFGGAHNEQFF	TGTGCCAGCAGCCAAACCCGTTTTGGGGGGGCCCACAATGAGCAGTTCTTC
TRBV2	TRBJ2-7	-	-	CASSELAGGTSKQYF	TGTGCCAGCAGTGAACTGGCAGGGGGAACTAGCAAGCAGTACTTC
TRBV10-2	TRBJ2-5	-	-	CASSNQETQYF	TGCGCCAGCAGCAACCAAGAGACCCAGTACTTC
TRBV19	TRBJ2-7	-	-	CASSILGGASYEQYF	TGTGCCAGTAGTATCCTGGGGGGGGCCTCCTACGAGCAGTACTTC
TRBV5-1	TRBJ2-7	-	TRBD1	CASSLASTGALTYEQYF	TGCGCCAGCAGCTTGGCGTCCACAGGGGCTCTTACCTACGAGCAGTACTTC
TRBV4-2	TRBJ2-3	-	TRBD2	CASSVSAGGSDTQYF	TGTGCCAGCAGCGTCTCAGCGGGGGGGAGCGATACGCAGTATTTT
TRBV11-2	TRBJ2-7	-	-	CASSINPYAPYEQYF	TGTGCCAGCAGCATAAATCCCTATGCCCCGTACGAGCAGTACTTC
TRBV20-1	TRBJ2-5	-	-	CSARQQETQYF	TGCAGTGCTCGACAGCAAGAGACCCAGTACTTC
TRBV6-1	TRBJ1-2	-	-	CASSEAETFIWGYTF	TGTGCCAGCAGTGAAGCGGAGACCTTTATTTGGGGCTACACCTTC
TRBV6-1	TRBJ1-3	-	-	CASSEARRSGNTIYF	TGTGCCAGCAGTGAAGCGCGCAGGTCTGGAAACACCATATATTTT
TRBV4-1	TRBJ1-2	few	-	CASSQGLANYGYTF	TGCGCCAGCAGCCAAGGGCTGGCTAACTATGGCTACACCTTC
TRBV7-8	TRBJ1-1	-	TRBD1	CASSFSGGTNTEAFF	TGTGCCAGCAGCTTTTCAGGGGGCACGAACACTGAAGCTTTCTTT
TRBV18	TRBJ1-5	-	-	CASSQGENQPQHF	TGTGCCAGCTCACAGGGAGAGAATCAGCCCCAGCATTTT
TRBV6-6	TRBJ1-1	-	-	CASRSRDKNTEAFF	TGTGCCAGCAGGAGCAGGGACAAGAACACTGAAGCTTTCTTT
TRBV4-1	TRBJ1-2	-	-	CASSQEAGTHYGYTF	TGCGCCAGCAGCCAAGAGGCAGGGACTCACTATGGCTACACCTTC
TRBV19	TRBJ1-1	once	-	CASRLVRMNTEAFF	TGTGCCAGTAGGCTAGTTCGGATGAACACTGAAGCTTTCTTT
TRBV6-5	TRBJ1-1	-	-	CASSSPNRVTTEAFF	TGTGCCAGCAGTTCTCCAAACAGGGTCACCACTGAAGCTTTCTTT
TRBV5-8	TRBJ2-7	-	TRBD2	CASSFGGTSYEQYF	TGTGCCAGCAGCTTCGGGGGGACTTCCTACGAGCAGTACTTC
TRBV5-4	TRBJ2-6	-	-	CASSLARGAVGSGANVLTF	TGTGCCAGCAGCTTGGCCCGGGGGGCCGTTGGCTCTGGGGCCAACGTCCTGACTTTC
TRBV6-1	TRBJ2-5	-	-	CASSERWYGSGTQYF	TGTGCCAGCAGTGAAAGATGGTACGGTTCGGGGACCCAGTACTTC
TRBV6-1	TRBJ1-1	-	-	CASSEGHLAAFF	TGTGCCAGCAGCGAAGGACACTTGGCAGCTTTCTTT
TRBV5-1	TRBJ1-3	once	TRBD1	CASSLGLDRGQNTIYF	TGCGCCAGCAGCTTGGGTCTGGACAGGGGGCAAAACACCATATATTTT
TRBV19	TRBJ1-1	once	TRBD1	CASSKGQGRGNTEAFF	TGTGCCAGTAGTAAAGGACAGGGACGAGGGAACACTGAAGCTTTCTTT
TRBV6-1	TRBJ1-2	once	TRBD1	CASSENKAGQGAYGYTF	TGTGCCAGCAGTGAAAACAAAGCCGGACAGGGGGCTTATGGCTACACCTTC
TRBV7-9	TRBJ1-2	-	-	CASSLSGGTGGYTF	TGTGCCAGCAGCTTATCCGGGGGAACGGGTGGCTACACCTTC
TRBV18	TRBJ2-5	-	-	CASSPGKETQYF	TGTGCCAGCTCACCAGGCAAGGAGACCCAGTACTTC
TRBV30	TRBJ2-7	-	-	CAWSHTNSAYEQYF	TGTGCCTGGAGTCATACCAACAGTGCCTACGAGCAGTACTTC
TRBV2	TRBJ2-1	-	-	CASIRPGGQSNEQFF	TGTGCCAGCATTCGACCCGGGGGACAGTCCAATGAGCAGTTCTTC
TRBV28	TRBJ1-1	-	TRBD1	CASVRDRVNTEAFF	TGTGCCAGCGTTAGAGACAGGGTGAACACTGAAGCTTTCTTT
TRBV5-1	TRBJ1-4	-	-	CASSPGPGSNEKLFF	TGCGCCAGCAGCCCAGGGCCAGGGTCAAATGAAAAACTGTTTTTT
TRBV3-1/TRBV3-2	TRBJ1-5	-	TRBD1	CASSPGTALNQPQHF	TGTGCCAGCAGCCCCGGGACAGCCTTGAATCAGCCCCAGCATTTT
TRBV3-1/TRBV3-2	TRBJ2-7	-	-	CASSASGTRSYEQYF	TGTGCCAGCAGTGCTTCAGGGACAAGGTCCTACGAGCAGTACTTC
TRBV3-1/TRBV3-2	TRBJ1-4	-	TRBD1	CASSQDPVGRGHEKLFF	TGTGCCAGCAGCCAAGATCCCGTGGGCAGGGGGCATGAAAAACTGTTTTTT
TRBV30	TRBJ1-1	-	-	CARTDRPAIEAFF	TGTGCCCGAACGGACAGACCAGCAATCGAGGCTTTCTTT
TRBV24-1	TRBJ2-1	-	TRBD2	CATSGAGGNYNEQFF	TGTGCCACCAGTGGTGCGGGGGGGAACTACAATGAGCAGTTCTTC
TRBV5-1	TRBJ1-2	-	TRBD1	CASPPYYRGSYTF	TGCGCCAGCCCCCCCTACTACAGGGGAAGCTACACCTTC
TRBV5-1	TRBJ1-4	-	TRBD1	CASSFATGGPEKLFF	TGCGCCAGCAGCTTCGCTACAGGGGGGCCTGAAAAACTGTTTTTT
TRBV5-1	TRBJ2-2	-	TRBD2	CASSPPGTRATGELFF	TGCGCCAGCAGCCCCCCCGGGACTAGGGCGACCGGGGAGCTGTTTTTT
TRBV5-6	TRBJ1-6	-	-	CASSSRVRNSPLHF	TGTGCCAGCAGCTCCAGGGTGCGGAATTCACCCCTCCACTTT
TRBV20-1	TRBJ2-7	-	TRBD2	CSASIGTSGFYEQYF	TGCAGTGCTAGTATCGGAACTAGCGGGTTTTACGAGCAGTACTTC
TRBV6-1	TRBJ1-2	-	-	CASVRSTNYGYTF	TGTGCCTCCGTCCGGTCGACTAACTATGGCTACACCTTC
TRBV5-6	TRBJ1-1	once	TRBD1	CASSPTGPTEAFF	TGTGCCAGCAGCCCGACAGGGCCCACTGAAGCTTTCTTT
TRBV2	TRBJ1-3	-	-	CASSELTGSGNTIYF	TGTGCCAGCAGCGAGCTTACAGGCTCTGGAAACACCATATATTTT
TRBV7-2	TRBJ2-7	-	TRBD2	CASSLVERGGLYEQYF	TGTGCCAGCAGCTTAGTGGAGCGGGGGGGGCTCTACGAGCAGTACTTC
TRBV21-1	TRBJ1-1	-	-	CASSKKGTGTGSYEAFF	TGTGCCAGCAGCAAAAAGGGGACCGGGACAGGGTCCTACGAAGCTTTCTTT
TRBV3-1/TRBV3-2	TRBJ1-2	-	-	CASSPRSLPHYGYTF	TGTGCCAGCAGCCCACGGTCCCTCCCCCACTATGGCTACACCTTC
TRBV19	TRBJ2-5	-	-	CASSREETQYF	TGTGCCAGTTCCAGGGAAGAGACCCAGTACTTC